The 24 T cell receptor beta chains presented below share a single source sample, sequenced in a study of Graves' ophthalmopathy and Graves' hyperthyroidism. Amplification of the TCR beta CDR3 regions used RNA transcripts (as template). HTBI-primed RT-PCR formed the first round, and a multiplex PCR formed the second. TCRdb re-called the multiplex PCR reads through MiXCR, storing one row per CDR3 protein. The data contain hundreds of thousands of distinct CDR3 sequences, approximately 22% of them singletons. Sequenced input: peripheral blood. These receptors were obtained from a woman aged 18-29 years with stable Graves' hyperthyroidism. Some clones in this sample may be carry-over from other donors' samples.

In this sample, this clonotype turned up many times. J is TRBJ2-6 and V is TRBV2; no firm D call. The CDR3 sequence is 16 residues long. Germline V gene lookup returns CDR1 SNHLY and CDR2 FYNNEI. The V end was cut by 2 bases, the J end by 4 bases, with 12 bases between. This chain's CDR3 is CASSETRTAGANVLTF. CDR3 bases: TGTGCCAGCAGTGAAACCAGAACGGCGGGGGCCAACGTCCTGACTTTC.

In its sample, this clonotype was seen many times. This CDR3 reads CASSLEGGYEQYF. The CDR3 DNA sequence: TGTGCCAGCAGTTTAGAGGGGGGCTACGAGCAGTACTTC. The chain couples TRBV12-3 or TRBV12-4 to TRBJ2-7; perhaps D is TRBD1 or TRBD2 (6 bases each). The CDR3 is 13 residues long. With 1 base removed from V and 3 bases from J, the gap between germline ends came to 7 bases.

The chain couples TRBV9 to TRBJ2-2, with TRBD2 matching over 10 bases. CDR1 is SGDLS and CDR2 is YYNGEE in the germline V gene. The CDR3 runs 16 residues. J lost 4 bases, V lost 3 bases, and 6 bases had no gene match. Written as DNA, the CDR3 is TGTGCCAGCAGCGCGTCTAGCGGGAGTCGCACCGGGGAGCTGTTTTTT. Protein sequence: CASSASSGSRTGELFF. Using reference TRBV9 and TRBJ2-2 for the parts outside the CDR3, the full variable domain is DSGVTQTPKHLITATGQRVTLRCSPRSGDLSVYWYQQSLDQGLQFLIQYYNGEERAKGNILERFSAQQFPDLHSELNLSSLELGDSALYFCASSASSGSRTGELFFGEGSRLTVL.

This clonotype was counted at least ten times. This chain links TRBV3-1 with TRBJ2-5; D may be TRBD2 (5 bases). Trimming removed 8 bases at V and 1 base at J, with 11 bases between. The germline gives CDR1 LGHDT, CDR2 YNNKEL (reference sequence). The CDR3 runs 13 residues. The CDR3 loop reads CASRRGPQETQYF. The CDR3 DNA follows: TGTGCCAGCCGACGGGGTCCCCAAGAGACCCAGTACTTC.

There are many counts of this clonotype. The chain is built from TRBV19 and TRBJ1-5; tentatively, D is TRBD1 (5 bases). CDR3 size: 14 residues. The V and J ends lost 6 bases and 7 bases respectively, with 16 bases between them. Germline V gene lookup returns CDR1 LNHDA and CDR2 SQIVND (reference sequence). CDR3 protein: CASRETGSRQPQHF. The CDR3 DNA follows: TGTGCCAGTAGGGAAACAGGATCTAGACAGCCCCAGCATTTT.

CDR3 DNA sequence: TGTGCCAGCAGATTGGGGGAGCTGTCCTACGAGCAGTACTTC. Translating it yields CASRLGELSYEQYF. The chain joins TRBV27 to TRBJ2-7; D could derive from TRBD1 or TRBD2 (5 bases each). CDR1 MNHEY and CDR2 SMNVEV come from the germline V gene (reference sequence). The CDR3 has 14 residues. V lost 6 bases, J lost 1 base, and 13 bases lay in between.

Many counts were recorded for this clonotype. The CDR3 reads CATSRDGGGARELFF. The CDR3 nucleotides are TGTGCCACCAGCAGAGATGGCGGGGGGGCCCGGGAGCTGTTTTTT. The chain is built from TRBV15 and TRBJ2-2; 9 bases are a match to TRBD2. The germline CDR1 and CDR2 sequences are LNHNV and YYDKDF (reference sequence). CDR3 size: 15 residues. V trimming: 0 bases; J trimming: 9 bases; junction bases outside the gene matches: 5.

Many counts were recorded for this clonotype. This chain joins TRBV7-2 and TRBJ2-5; 8 bases agree with TRBD2. This CDR3 contains 17 residues. Per the germline V gene, CDR1 is SGHTA and CDR2 is FQGNSA. V was clipped by 2 bases and J by 3 bases; unmatched bases: 11. CDR3 nucleotides: TGTGCCAGCAGCTTAACGGGGGGGTATAGGGTTGAAGAGACCCAGTACTTC. Translating it yields CASSLTGGYRVEETQYF.

In this sample, this clonotype turned up many times. This chain connects TRBV11-2 to TRBJ1-2; 10 bases map to TRBD1. Germline CDR1 is SGHAT and CDR2 is FQNNGV. The ends lost 5 bases at V and 4 bases at J; junction bases unmatched: 7. This CDR3 comprises 15 residues. CDR3 region: CASSPRQGAIYGYTF. The CDR3 region has the DNA TGTGCCAGCAGCCCTAGACAGGGGGCGATCTATGGCTACACCTTC.

The V call is TRBV5-1, the J call TRBJ2-7; 10 positions match TRBD1. The CDR3 sequence is 16 residues long. The V segment lost 1 base and the J segment 3 bases; nucleotides outside the gene matches: 7. Germline lookup yields CDR1 SGHRS and CDR2 YFSETQ. The CDR3 DNA reads TGCGCCAGCAGCTTGATCGAGACAGGGGGCTTCTACGAGCAGTACTTC. Translating gives CASSLIETGGFYEQYF.

In this sample, this clonotype turned up many times. The rearrangement uses TRBV19 and TRBJ1-3; D remains ambiguous. The germline V gene has CDR1 LNHDA and CDR2 SQIVND (reference sequence). The CDR3 extends over 17 amino acids. Trimming took 5 bases from V and 1 from J, leaving 18 bases between them. For the CDR3, the DNA is TGTGCCAGTAGTCTAACGGTGGGAACAGCTTCTGGAAACACCATATATTTT. It encodes CASSLTVGTASGNTIYF.

In its sample, this clonotype was seen many times. The chain combines TRBV11-2 with TRBJ2-2; D ambiguous. Per the germline V gene, CDR1 is SGHAT and CDR2 is FQNNGV. This CDR3 is built from 12 residues. The V end lost 4 bases, the J end lost 6 bases, and 6 bases lay between the germline ends. CDR3 sequence reads: CASSYRPGELFF. The CDR3 bases are TGTGCCAGCAGCTACCGTCCCGGGGAGCTGTTTTTT.

This clonotype was observed at least ten times. The V and J genes are TRBV28 and TRBJ1-1, with D unclear. In germline, CDR1 is MDHEN, CDR2 SYDVKM. This CDR3 has 15 residues. V was pared by 0 bases and J by 3 bases, with 11 bases between. CDR3 in amino acids: CASSLWLDWHTEAFF. CDR3 sequence (DNA): TGTGCCAGCAGTTTATGGCTCGACTGGCACACTGAAGCTTTCTTT.

This clonotype was seen ten or more times. CDR3 coding DNA: TGCAGCGTCGCTGCCGGGACAGGGGGCAGTGGAAACACCATATATTTT. Translated: CSVAAGTGGSGNTIYF. The V call is TRBV29-1, the J call TRBJ1-3, with TRBD1 matching 12 bases. The trim removed 6 bases at V and 3 bases at J, leaving 9 bases unmatched. Germline V gives CDR1 SQVTM, CDR2 ANQGSEA. CDR3 length: 16 amino acids.

This clonotype was found many times. At one end, the junction sequence differs from germline, possibly due to a read error. The chain combines TRBV6-1 with TRBJ1-1, with D tentatively TRBD1 (5 bases). Germline CDR1 MNHNS, CDR2 SASEGT. CDR3 size: 13 residues. CDR3 protein: CASSDRGGTEAFF. The CDR3, as DNA: TGCGCCAGCAGTGATCGCGGGGGGACTGAAGCTTTCTTT.

This clonotype occurred a few times. This chain joins TRBV12-5 and TRBJ2-3; a weak D match, TRBD2 (8 bases). The ends were cut back, 2 bases at V and 0 bases at J, with 21 bases in the middle. Germline loops: CDR1 LGHNT, CDR2 FRNRAP. The CDR3 has 19 residues. The CDR3 protein is CASGLSQGVSGISTDTQYF. The CDR3 bases are TGTGCTAGTGGTTTGTCCCAGGGGGTTAGCGGGATTAGCACAGATACGCAGTATTTT.

This chain joins TRBV12-3 or TRBV12-4 and TRBJ1-2; D gene uncertain. Trimming removed 7 bases at V and 7 bases at J, with 16 bases between. This CDR3 spans 13 amino acids. Written as DNA, the CDR3 is TGTGCCAGCACCCCCTCCGGTGTTGCTGGCTACACCTTC. Protein product: CASTPSGVAGYTF.

This chain links TRBV12-3 or TRBV12-4 with TRBJ1-5; 7 bases agree with TRBD1. The ends lost 4 bases at V and 7 bases at J; junction bases unmatched: 7. The CDR3 runs to 14 residues. The CDR3 nucleotides are TGTGCCAGCAGTTCGACAGGGAGGGACCAGCCCCAGCATTTT. Its translation: CASSSTGRDQPQHF.

The sample holds many counts of this clonotype. The chain is built from TRBV6-1 and TRBJ2-4; D might be TRBD1 or TRBD2, each matching 5 bases. This CDR3 has 14 amino acids. V gave up 0 bases and J gave up 8 bases, with 11 bases separating them. Germline V gene sequence: CDR1 MNHNS, CDR2 SASEGT. CDR3 in DNA: TGTGCCAGCAGTGAAGCCCGGGACGAGGACATTCAGTACTTC. This sequence encodes CASSEARDEDIQYF.

In its sample, this clonotype was seen many times. The V and J genes are TRBV19 and TRBJ1-5; D unclear. V was clipped by 3 bases and J by 4 bases, with 7 bases between them. In germline, CDR1 is LNHDA, CDR2 SQIVND (reference sequence). This CDR3 region has 13 residues. CDR3 coding DNA: TGTGCCAGTAGTATGCTAGAGAATCAGCCCCAGCATTTT. Amino acid sequence: CASSMLENQPQHF.

This clonotype showed up just a few times. This chain links TRBV7-2 with TRBJ2-5; TRBD2 agrees at 9 bases. Trimming cost V 5 bases and J 5 bases; bases outside gene matches: 9. CDR3 length: 15 residues. Looked up from germline, CDR1 is SGHTA and CDR2 is FQGNSA. CDR3 region: CASSQSAGGGETQYF. The CDR3 DNA reads TGTGCCAGCAGCCAATCAGCGGGGGGCGGGGAGACCCAGTACTTC.

At least ten counts were recorded for this clonotype. The chain employs TRBV29-1 and TRBJ1-2; D may be TRBD1 (5 bases). V gave up 2 bases and J gave up 2 bases, with 18 bases separating them. The CDR3 spans 16 residues. Germline V gene sequence: CDR1 SQVTM, CDR2 ANQGSEA. CDR3 region: CSVESLGGLINYGYTF. The CDR3, as DNA: TGCAGCGTTGAATCCTTGGGGGGTCTAATAAACTATGGCTACACCTTC.

This clonotype turned up a few times. The chain has TRBV5-1 and TRBJ1-1; D not certain. The CDR3 extends over 15 amino acids. The V gene's germline CDR1 is SGHRS and CDR2 YFSETQ. V was clipped by 4 bases and J by 3 bases, with 16 bases between them. CDR3 in amino acids: CASSPPQTEYTEAFF. The CDR3 nucleotides read TGCGCCAGCAGCCCTCCTCAGACGGAGTACACTGAAGCTTTCTTT. The full variable domain, completed using reference TRBV5-1 and TRBJ1-1, is KAGVTQTPRYLIKTRGQQVTLSCSPISGHRSVSWYQQTPGQGLQFLFEYFSETQRNKGNFPGRFSGRQFSNSRSEMNVSTLELGDSALYLCASSPPQTEYTEAFFGQGTRLTVV.

The J gene is TRBJ1-1, the V gene TRBV19, with a weak D call TRBD1 (5 bases). Trimming cost V 6 bases and J 2 bases, with 13 bases left between them. Germline V gene data show CDR1 as LNHDA and CDR2 as SQIVND (reference sequence). The CDR3 sequence is 14 residues long. CDR3 nucleotides: TGTGCCAGTAGGGTTTGGGGGTCTAACACTGAAGCTTTCTTT. Residues: CASRVWGSNTEAFF.